This T cell receptor (beta chain) came from a study of T cell changes during pregnancy in multiple sclerosis. Produced via immunoSEQ multiplex PCR; TCRdb's table is partial and in-frame only. The table shows about 44,000 clones, with roughly nine tenths occurring only once. The CDR3 runs to 10 residues. CDR1 and CDR2 (germline): GTSNPN, SVGIG (reference sequence). The sequenced sample was CD4+ T cells from peripheral blood mononuclear cells, obtained after pregnancy. V gene TRBV30 combines with J gene TRBJ2-1; 7 bases fit TRBD1. This receptor was identified in a female donor with multiple sclerosis, enrolled in a pregnancy study. CDR3 bases: TGTGCACACAGGGGAAATGAGCAGTTCTTC. Its translation is CAHRGNEQFF.